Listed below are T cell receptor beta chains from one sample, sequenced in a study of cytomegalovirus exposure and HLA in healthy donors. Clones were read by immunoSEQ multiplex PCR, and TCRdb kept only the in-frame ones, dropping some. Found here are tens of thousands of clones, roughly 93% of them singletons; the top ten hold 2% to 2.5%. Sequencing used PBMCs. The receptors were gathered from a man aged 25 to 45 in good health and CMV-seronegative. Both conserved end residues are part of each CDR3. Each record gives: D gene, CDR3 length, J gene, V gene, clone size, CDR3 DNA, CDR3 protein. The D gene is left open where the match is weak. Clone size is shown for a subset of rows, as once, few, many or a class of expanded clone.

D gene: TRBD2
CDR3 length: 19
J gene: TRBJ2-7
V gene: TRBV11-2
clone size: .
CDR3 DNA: TGTGCCAGCAGCCCCCTCCGGGGAGACCGGGACTATCGACCTTACGAGCAGTACTTC
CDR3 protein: CASSPLRGDRDYRPYEQYF

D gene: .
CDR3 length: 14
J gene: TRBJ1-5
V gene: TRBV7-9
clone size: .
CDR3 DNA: TGTGCCAGCAGCCAATACAACGGCAATCAGCCCCAGCATTTT
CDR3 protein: CASSQYNGNQPQHF

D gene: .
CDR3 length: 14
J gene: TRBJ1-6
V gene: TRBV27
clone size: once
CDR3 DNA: TGTGCCAGCAAATGGAGCTCCTATAATTCACCCCTCCACTTT
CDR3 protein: CASKWSSYNSPLHF

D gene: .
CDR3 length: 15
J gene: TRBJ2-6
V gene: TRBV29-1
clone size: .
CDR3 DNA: TGCAGCGTTGCGGGGGCGGGGGCGGGGGCCAACGTCCTGACTTTC
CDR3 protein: CSVAGAGAGANVLTF

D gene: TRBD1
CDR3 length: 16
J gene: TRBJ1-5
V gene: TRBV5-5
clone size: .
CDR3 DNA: TGTGCCAGCAGCTTGCTCTCGGACAGGGGTAATCAGCCCCAGCATTTT
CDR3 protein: CASSLLSDRGNQPQHF

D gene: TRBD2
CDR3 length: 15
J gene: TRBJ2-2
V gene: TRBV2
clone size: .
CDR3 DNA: TGTGCCAGCAGTACTAGCGGGGGACTCACCGGGGAGCTGTTTTTT
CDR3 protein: CASSTSGGLTGELFF

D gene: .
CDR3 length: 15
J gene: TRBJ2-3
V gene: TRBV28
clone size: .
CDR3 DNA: TGTGCCAGCAGTTTTCTTCTAGCTGTTGTAGATACGCAGTATTTT
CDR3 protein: CASSFLLAVVDTQYF

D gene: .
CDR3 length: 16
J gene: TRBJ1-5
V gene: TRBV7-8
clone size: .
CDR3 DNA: TGTGCCAGCAGCCCCGGGCGGGTCAGTACAAATCAGCCCCAGCATTTT
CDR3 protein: CASSPGRVSTNQPQHF

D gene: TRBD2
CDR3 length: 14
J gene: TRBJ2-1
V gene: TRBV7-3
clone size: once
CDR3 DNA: TGTGCCAGCAGCTTAGCGGGAGTCAACAATGAGCAGTTCTTC
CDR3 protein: CASSLAGVNNEQFF

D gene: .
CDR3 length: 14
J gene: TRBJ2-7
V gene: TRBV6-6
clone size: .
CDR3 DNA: TGTGCCAGCAGAGGGGATAGTTCAACCTACGAGCAGTACTTC
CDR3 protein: CASRGDSSTYEQYF

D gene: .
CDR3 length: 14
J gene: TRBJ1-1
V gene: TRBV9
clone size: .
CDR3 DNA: TGTGCCAGCAGCGTAATCCGGGGGAACACTGAAGCTTTCTTT
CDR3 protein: CASSVIRGNTEAFF

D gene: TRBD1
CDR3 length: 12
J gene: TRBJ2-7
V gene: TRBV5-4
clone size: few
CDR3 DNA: TGTGCCAGCAGCAGTACGGACAGGGGTAATAACTTC
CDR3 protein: CASSSTDRGNNF

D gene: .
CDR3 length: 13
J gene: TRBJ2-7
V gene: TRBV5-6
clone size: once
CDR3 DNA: TGTGCCAGCAGCTTGCCCGGGGTCTACGAGCAGTACTTC
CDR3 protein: CASSLPGVYEQYF

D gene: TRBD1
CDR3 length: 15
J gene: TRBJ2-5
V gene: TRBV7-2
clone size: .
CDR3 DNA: TGTGCCAGCAGCTTAGGCGGACAGGGGCAAGAGACCCAGTACTTC
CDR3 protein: CASSLGGQGQETQYF

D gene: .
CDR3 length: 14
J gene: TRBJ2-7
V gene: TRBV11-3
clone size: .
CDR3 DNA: TGTGCCAGCAGCCTAACGTGGCGGAGCCGCGAGCAGTACTTC
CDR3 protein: CASSLTWRSREQYF

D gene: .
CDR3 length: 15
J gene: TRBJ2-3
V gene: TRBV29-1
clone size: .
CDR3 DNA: TGCAGCCTTGAGAGGGAGCGAAACAGCACAGATACGCAGTATTTT
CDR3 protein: CSLERERNSTDTQYF

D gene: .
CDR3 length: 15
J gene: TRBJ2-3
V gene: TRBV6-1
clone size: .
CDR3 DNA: TGTGCCAGCAGTGAAGGTGGCGGGAACACAGATACGCAGTATTTT
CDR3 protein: CASSEGGGNTDTQYF

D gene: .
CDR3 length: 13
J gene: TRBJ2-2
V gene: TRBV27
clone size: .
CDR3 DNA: TGTGCCAGCAGTCCCCTGAACACCGGGGAGCTGTTTTTT
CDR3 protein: CASSPLNTGELFF

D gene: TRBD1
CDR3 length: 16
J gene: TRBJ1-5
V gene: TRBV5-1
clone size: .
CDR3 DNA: TGCGCCAGCAGCTTAGGGACAGGGGGCGGCAATCAGCCCCAGCATTTT
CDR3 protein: CASSLGTGGGNQPQHF

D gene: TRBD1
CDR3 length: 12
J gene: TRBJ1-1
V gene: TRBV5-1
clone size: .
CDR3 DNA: TGCGCCAGCAAGCGGAGGGACAGTGAAGCTTTCTTT
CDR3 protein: CASKRRDSEAFF

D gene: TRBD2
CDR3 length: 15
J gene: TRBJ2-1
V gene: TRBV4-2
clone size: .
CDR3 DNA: TGTGCCAGCAGCCAAGATAGCGGGGGGGCCAATGAGCAGTTCTTC
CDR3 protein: CASSQDSGGANEQFF

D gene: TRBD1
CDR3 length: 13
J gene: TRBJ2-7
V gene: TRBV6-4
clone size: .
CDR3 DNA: TGTGCCAGACAGGGGCGAATTTCCTACGAGCAGTACTTC
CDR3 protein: CARQGRISYEQYF

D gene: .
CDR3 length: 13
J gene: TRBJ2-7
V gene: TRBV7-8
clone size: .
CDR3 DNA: TGTGCCAGCAGCCGTCAGGGATACCACGAGCAGTACTTC
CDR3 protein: CASSRQGYHEQYF

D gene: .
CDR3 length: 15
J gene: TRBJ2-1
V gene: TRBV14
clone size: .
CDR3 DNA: TGTGCCAGCAGCCAAGTTTTGAGCAGAGGGCATGAGCAGTTCTTC
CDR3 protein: CASSQVLSRGHEQFF

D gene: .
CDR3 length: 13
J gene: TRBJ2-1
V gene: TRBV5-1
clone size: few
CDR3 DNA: TGCGCCAGCAGCGGCCCGTCCTACAATGAGCAGTTCTTC
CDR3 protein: CASSGPSYNEQFF

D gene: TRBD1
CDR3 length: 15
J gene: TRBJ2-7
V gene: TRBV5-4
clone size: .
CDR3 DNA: TGTGCCAGCAGCACCCCGCCCGGACAGGGGGGCACGCAGTACTTC
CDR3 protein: CASSTPPGQGGTQYF

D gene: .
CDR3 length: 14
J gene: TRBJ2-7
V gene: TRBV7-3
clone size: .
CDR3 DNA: TGTGCCAGCAGCCTCACGGACGGGGCGGGAAAGCAGTACTTC
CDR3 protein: CASSLTDGAGKQYF

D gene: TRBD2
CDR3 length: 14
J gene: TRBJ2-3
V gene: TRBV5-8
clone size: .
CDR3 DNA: TGTGCCAGCAGCCTAGCGGGGGGAAGAGATACGCAGTATTTT
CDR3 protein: CASSLAGGRDTQYF

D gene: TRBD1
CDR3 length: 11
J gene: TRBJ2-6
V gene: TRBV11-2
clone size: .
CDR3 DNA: TGTGCCAGCAGCACCTACAGGGGGGCGGCTTTC
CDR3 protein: CASSTYRGAAF

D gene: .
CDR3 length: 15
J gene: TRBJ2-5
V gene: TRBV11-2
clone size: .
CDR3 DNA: TGTGCCAGCAGCTCCGTATTGGCTTCGGGAGAGACCCAGTACTTC
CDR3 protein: CASSSVLASGETQYF

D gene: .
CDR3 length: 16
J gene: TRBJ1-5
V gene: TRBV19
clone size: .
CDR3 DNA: TGTGCCAGTAGTATAGAAGGGGCAGGGGAAAATCAGCCCCAGCATTTT
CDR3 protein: CASSIEGAGENQPQHF